This entry features one TCR beta chain sequence. The V end was cut by 5 bases, the J end by 7 bases, with 7 bases between. CDR1 and CDR2 from the germline V gene are KGHDR and SFDVKD. The CDR3 has 12 residues. This record belongs to a study of T-cell reconstitution after alpha-beta-depleted transplantation in children. For TCRbeta, the library was prepared with unique molecular identifiers. TCRdb reprocessed the PCR reads with MiXCR, giving one entry per CDR3 protein. Seen here are some 600,000 distinct CDR3 sequences, 15% to 20% observed once, and the top ten hold 1.1%. The chain combines TRBV24-1 with TRBJ2-2; D is unclear. The sequencing used PBMCs from the stem cell graft donor, collected from the stem cell graft. This sequence was found in a human donor who donated a stem cell graft to a child with acute myeloid leukemia. The CDR3 region has the DNA TGTGCCACCAGTGGCTACATCGGGGAGCTGTTTTTT. It specifies CATSGYIGELFF.